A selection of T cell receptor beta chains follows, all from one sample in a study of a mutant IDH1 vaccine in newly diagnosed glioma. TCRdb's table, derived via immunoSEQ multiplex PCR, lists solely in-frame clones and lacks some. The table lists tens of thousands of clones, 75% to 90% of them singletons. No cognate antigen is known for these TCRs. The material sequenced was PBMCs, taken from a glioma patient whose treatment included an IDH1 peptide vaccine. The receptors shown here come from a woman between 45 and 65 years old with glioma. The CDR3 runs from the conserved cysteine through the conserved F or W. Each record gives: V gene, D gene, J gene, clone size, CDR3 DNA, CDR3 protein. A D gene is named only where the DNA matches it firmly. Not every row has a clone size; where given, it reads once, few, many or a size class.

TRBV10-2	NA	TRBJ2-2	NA	TGCGCCAGCAGTGACGTCCGGGGCACCGGGGAGCTGTTTTTT	CASSDVRGTGELFF
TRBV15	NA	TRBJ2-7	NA	TGTGCCACCAGCAGAGCGCGCAGGAGAGGGTACGAGCAGTACTTC	CATSRARRRGYEQYF
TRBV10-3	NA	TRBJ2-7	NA	TGTGCCATCAGCGGGACGACCTACGAGCAGTACTTC	CAISGTTYEQYF
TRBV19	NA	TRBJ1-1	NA	TGTGCCAGTAGTGCGACAGTTTATCTTGAAGCTTTCTTT	CASSATVYLEAFF
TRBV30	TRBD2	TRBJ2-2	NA	TGTGCCTGGAGAATAGCGGGGTCCCGAACCGGGGAGCTGTTTTTT	CAWRIAGSRTGELFF
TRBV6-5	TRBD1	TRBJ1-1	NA	TGTGCCAGCAGTTGGAGTCAGGGGGCTGGGACTGAAGCTTTCTTT	CASSWSQGAGTEAFF
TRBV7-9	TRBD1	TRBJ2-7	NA	TGTGCCAGCAGCTTACCGGGACAGGCAACGGACGAGCAGTACTTC	CASSLPGQATDEQYF
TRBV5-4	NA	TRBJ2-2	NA	TGTGCCAGCAGCTTTCCGATGGGAAGGGGCTCCGGGGAGCTGTTTTTT	CASSFPMGRGSGELFF
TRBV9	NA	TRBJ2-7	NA	TGTGCCAGCAGCGTAGAAGGGAAAGGCAGAGGCCCATACGAGCAGTACTTC	CASSVEGKGRGPYEQYF
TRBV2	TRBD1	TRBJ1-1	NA	TGTGCCAGCCATGGGACAGGGAACACTGAAGCTTTCTTT	CASHGTGNTEAFF
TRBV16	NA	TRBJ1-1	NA	TGTGCCAGCAGCCGAACCTTCCAGGGAGAGACTGAAGCTTTCTTT	CASSRTFQGETEAFF
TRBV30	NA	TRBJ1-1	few	TGTGCCTGGCACCGGGGGCACACTGAAGCTTTCTTT	CAWHRGHTEAFF
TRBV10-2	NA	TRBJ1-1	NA	TGCGCCAGCTCCCGGGCTTTCATGAACACTGAAGCTTTCTTT	CASSRAFMNTEAFF
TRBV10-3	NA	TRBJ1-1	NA	TGTGCCATCAGTGGCAAGTTGAACACTGAAGCTTTCTTT	CAISGKLNTEAFF
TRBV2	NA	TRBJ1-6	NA	TGTGCCAGCAGTGAAGCGGTGAGGGGATTCGCACCCCTCCACTTT	CASSEAVRGFAPLHF
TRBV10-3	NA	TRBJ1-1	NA	TGTGCCACCGAGGGAGGCGGGAGTGAAGCTTTCTTT	CATEGGGSEAFF
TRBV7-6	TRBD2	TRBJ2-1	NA	TGTGCCAGCAGCTTATGGTTAGCGGGATCGTCGGGTAATGAGCAGTTCTTC	CASSLWLAGSSGNEQFF
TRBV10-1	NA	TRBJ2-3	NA	TGCGCCAGCAGTCTTCTCCTGCTTACAGATACGCAGTATTTT	CASSLLLLTDTQYF
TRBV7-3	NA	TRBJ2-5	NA	TGTGCCAGCAGCTTAACTGCGGCCACGGAGACCCAGTACTTC	CASSLTAATETQYF
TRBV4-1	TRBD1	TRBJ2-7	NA	TGCGCCAGCAGCCAAACAGGGGAAGTTTCCCACGAGCAGTACTTC	CASSQTGEVSHEQYF
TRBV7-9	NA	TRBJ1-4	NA	TGTGCCAGCAGCTTAGGGAGCAGGGCAAAGGATGAAAAACTGTTTTTT	CASSLGSRAKDEKLFF
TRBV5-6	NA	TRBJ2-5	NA	TGTGCCAGCAGCTCGGAGAGGGAGACCCAGTACTTC	CASSSERETQYF
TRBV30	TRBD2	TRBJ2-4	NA	TGTGCCTGGAGTGTACGACTAGCGGGAAACATTCAGTACTTC	CAWSVRLAGNIQYF
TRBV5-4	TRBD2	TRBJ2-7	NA	TGTGCCAGCAGCTTTAGCGGGAGGCCCTCCTACGAGCAGTACTTC	CASSFSGRPSYEQYF